This T cell receptor (beta chain) was observed in a study of T cells after posttransplantation cyclophosphamide (dated by TCRdb to between 2015 and 2016). Describing the broader study: The study tracked T cell repertoire reconstitution by TRB sequencing after myeloablative bone marrow transplantation using posttransplantation cyclophosphamide as GVHD prophylaxis. Antigen receptor sequencing covered samples from a few dozen PTCy-treated patients and around 15 of their related bone marrow donors. Blood from all 30 or so PTCy patients who had 1-year posttransplant specimens underwent TRB sequencing. Up to 3 additional blood samples from 2 to 5.2 years after transplant were also TRB-sequenced in 3 patients, as was pretransplant blood from several patients. Because TRA and TRB clonality correlated tightly in fewer than 10 samples, the subsequent TCR analyses were limited to TRB only. Public TRB sequences were checked against a database of over 3,500 sequences associated with responses to pathogens, tumor antigens, self-antigens and alloantigens.

The research as a whole found: The TRB repertoires of T cells infiltrating skin or GI tract showed only limited overlap with the TRB repertoires of T cells in blood. Donor-recipient similarity was low at 1-2 months but increased during the first year, and donor CD8+ memory clones often dominated later blood repertoires. Across the approximately 48 patients, TRB clonality was highly associated with recipient CMV seropositivity and CMV reactivation, and diversity with PTCy was similar to that in the CNI/methotrexate controls.

What the treatment or condition label conveys for this sample: high-dose cyclophosphamide on days +3 and +4 as single-agent GVHD prophylaxis. PTCy patients received busulfan and fludarabine conditioning, a related or unrelated marrow graft, and cyclophosphamide on days +3 and +4. PTCy-treated patients were drawn from a prospective multi-institutional clinical trial. Peripheral blood and bone marrow mononuclear cells were isolated by Ficoll-Hypaque density centrifugation and cryopreserved. CDR1 and CDR2 were assigned from the germline V gene as SGHRS and YFSETQ. V and J are trimmed by 3 bases and 4 bases, and the gene matches miss 12 bases of the junction. The CDR3 covers 16 residues, taking in both the cysteine and the phenylalanine. Only the CDR3 DNA stays, 48 bases, in frame from base 1. This clone was observed a handful of times. This receptor's antigen is unknown. Base qualities were left out, and no much larger clone turns up one base away.

Genomic DNA was used for TRB sequencing, which was performed with the immunoSEQ assay at survey resolution or with the hsTCRB kit. In the authors' own workflow: The immunoSEQ software handled initial read processing, and the LymphoSeq R package was used for repertoire analyses. For each TRB dataset, clonality was calculated as 1 minus normalized Shannon entropy, and the Gini coefficient was computed as well. To infer phenotypes in unsorted samples, TRB sequences from sorted subsets of the recipient or donor were mapped onto the unsorted samples of the same recipient. TCRdb took over this immuneACCESS table, retaining in-frame rearrangements with V and J assigned. Such tables are incomplete; in checked studies, under half of the missing clones stem from an unresolved V gene, and the remainder is unexplained. That table supplies the V and J calls and clone size; D and trimming were determined from the DNA. The sample records about 11,000 clones, around 80% of which are singletons. The top ten clones comprise 4.5% to 5.5% of the sample.

The sequencing here drew on PBMCs, taken after allogeneic stem cell transplant with posttransplant cyclophosphamide. The receptor was derived from a female patient aged 50-60 years who received an allogeneic stem cell transplant from a related donor, was CMV-positive, and had no GVHD. Following a transplant, a fraction of the T cells may be traceable to the graft donor. Recombination joined TRBV5-1 with TRBJ2-7; 8 central nucleotides agree with TRBD2. The nucleotide sequence is given as TGCGCCAGCAGCTGGGGCGGGCGGGGGGCCTCGTACGAGCAGTACTTC. This gives the protein CASSWGGRGASYEQYF.